A single sample gave rise to the 26 T cell receptor beta chains below, sequenced in a study of T cell repertoires in cytomegalovirus infection. TCRdb re-called the reads through MiXCR, storing one row per CDR3 protein. The repertoire has approximately 400,000 distinct CDR3 sequences, about 33% of them found once; the top ten carry around 13%. The sample consisted of PBMCs. These receptors came from a human donor in good health (CMV status not recorded). Some clones in this sample may be carry-over from other donors' samples.

In DNA, the CDR3 is TGTGCCACCAGCAGAGTGGCCCAGGGCACAGATACGCAGTATTTT. Translating it yields CATSRVAQGTDTQYF. J is TRBJ2-3 and V is TRBV15; no clear D. This CDR3 region has 15 residues. CDR1 and CDR2 from the germline V gene are LNHNV and YYDKDF (reference sequence). V dropped 1 base and J dropped 1 base, with 9 bases sitting between them.

V usage is TRBV6-1 and J usage is TRBJ1-4, with a possible D match to TRBD1 (5 bases). Trimming stripped 5 bases from V and 7 bases from J, with 17 bases between. CDR1 MNHNS and CDR2 SASEGT come from the germline V gene. The CDR3 is made up of 15 amino acids. The CDR3, as DNA: TGTGCCAGCAGTCCAGATACAGGCGGCGGTGAAAAACTGTTTTTT. Its protein product is CASSPDTGGGEKLFF.

This clonotype was detected many times. The chain has TRBV7-2 and TRBJ2-4; no definite D call. The length of the CDR3 is 13 residues. Germline CDR1 reads SGHTA; CDR2 reads FQGNSA. V gave up 5 bases and J gave up 5 bases, with 10 bases separating them. CDR3 amino acids: CASSPTDQNIQYF. For the CDR3, the DNA is TGTGCCAGCAGCCCCACAGACCAAAACATTCAGTACTTC.

Concerning this clonotype: A much larger clonotype is one base distant, so this may be a read error. J is TRBJ2-3 and V is TRBV7-2; D uncertain. CDR1 is SGHTA, CDR2 FQGNSA, per germline. The length of the CDR3 is 15 residues. CDR3 coding DNA: TGTTCCAGCAGCTTCAGGCCTAGAGGCACAGATACGCAGTATTTT. Its translation is CSSSFRPRGTDTQYF.

This clonotype occurred many times. V usage is TRBV7-6 and J usage is TRBJ2-7; D uncertain. Looked up from germline, CDR1 is SGHVS and CDR2 is FNYEAQ. The V end lost 4 bases, the J end lost 0 bases, and 10 bases lay between the germline ends. The CDR3 is made up of 14 amino acids. CDR3 in amino acids: CASSSRRGSYEQYF. DNA for the CDR3: TGTGCCAGCAGCTCCCGACGAGGCTCCTACGAGCAGTACTTC.

This clonotype was detected many times. V gene TRBV6-6 combines with J gene TRBJ2-5; TRBD1 is a possible D gene (6 bases). Trimming cost V 0 bases and J 5 bases, with 19 bases left between them. The germline V gene has CDR1 MNHNY and CDR2 SVGAGI (reference sequence). This CDR3 contains 17 residues. The CDR3 loop reads CASSYSMVGQGFETQYF. The CDR3 DNA reads TGTGCCAGCAGTTACTCGATGGTCGGTCAGGGGTTTGAGACCCAGTACTTC.

The rearrangement links TRBV7-9 to TRBJ1-4; D remains ambiguous. Germline CDR1 SEHNR, CDR2 FQNEAQ (reference sequence). V gave up 1 base and J gave up 0 bases, with 9 bases separating them. The CDR3 consists of 16 residues. CDR3 DNA: TGTGCCAGCAGCTTAGTTCCTCCGTCAACTAATGAAAAACTGTTTTTT. Its protein is CASSLVPPSTNEKLFF.

The chain couples TRBV6-6 to TRBJ2-7; D unresolved. The CDR3 has 12 residues. CDR1 and CDR2 (germline): MNHNY, SVGAGI (reference sequence). Trimming shortened V by 0 bases and J by 5 bases, and 5 bases separated the two germline ends. The CDR3 protein is CASSYSNNEQYF. As DNA, the CDR3 is TGTGCCAGCAGTTACTCGAATAACGAGCAGTACTTC.

The CDR3 DNA reads as TGTGCCAGCAGTTACGGCAGGACGGAGACCCAGTACTTC. Translation: CASSYGRTETQYF. V is TRBV6-5 and J is TRBJ2-5, with unresolved D. CDR1 and CDR2 from the germline V gene are MNHEY and SVGAGI. The CDR3 length is 13 residues. V was shortened by 2 bases and J by 5 bases, with 9 bases between the two germline ends.

V gene TRBV12-3 or TRBV12-4 combines with J gene TRBJ2-7; D is uncertain. V dropped 2 bases and J dropped 0 bases, with 11 bases sitting between them. The CDR3 sequence is 15 residues long. The DNA for the CDR3 is TGTGCCAGCAGTTTATCATCTGGAGCCTCCTACGAGCAGTACTTC. This translates into CASSLSSGASYEQYF.

This clonotype was detected only a few times. The chain combines TRBV18 with TRBJ1-2; 7 bases are shared with TRBD1. V lost 3 bases and J lost 0; bases outside the gene matches: 4. CDR3 size: 15 residues. Germline-derived CDR1 and CDR2 are KGHSH and LQKENI. The CDR3 sequence is CASSPGTAANYGYTF. DNA of the CDR3: TGTGCCAGCTCACCCGGGACAGCAGCTAACTATGGCTACACCTTC.

The chain combines TRBV19 with TRBJ2-1; 12 nucleotides line up with TRBD2. The germline gives CDR1 LNHDA, CDR2 SQIVND (reference sequence). The V gene end was trimmed by 3 bases and the J gene end by 9 bases; junction bases not matched to a gene: 9. The CDR3 contains 16 residues. CDR3 sequence: CASSMKGLAGGVEQFF. As DNA, the CDR3 is TGTGCCAGTAGTATGAAGGGGCTAGCGGGGGGGGTTGAGCAGTTCTTC.

In its sample, this clonotype was seen many times. The J gene is TRBJ2-1, the V gene TRBV7-6, with D maybe TRBD1 (6 bases). CDR3 length: 17 amino acids. The V gene lost 7 bases and the J gene lost 0 bases, with 19 bases spanning the gap. CDR1 is SGHVS and CDR2 is FNYEAQ in the germline V gene. In nucleotides, the CDR3 is TGTGCCAGCACTCTCATCCCGGGACAACTCTCCTACAATGAGCAGTTCTTC. Amino acids: CASTLIPGQLSYNEQFF. The full variable domain, with the rest looked up from reference TRBV7-6 and TRBJ2-1, is GAGVSQSPRYKVTKRGQDVALRCDPISGHVSLYWYRQALGQGPEFLTYFNYEAQQDKSGLPNDRFSAERPEGSISTLTIQRTEQRDSAMYRCASTLIPGQLSYNEQFFGPGTRLTVL.

This chain uses TRBV2 with TRBJ2-7; 10 nucleotides align to TRBD1. Germline assignment: CDR1 SNHLY and CDR2 FYNNEI. The CDR3 is made up of 14 amino acids. With 8 bases clipped from V and 7 bases from J, the junction kept 11 bases outside the gene matches. CDR3 region: CASETRQGAQEQYF. The DNA of the CDR3 is TGTGCCAGCGAGACGAGACAGGGGGCACAGGAGCAGTACTTC. Combining the CDR3 with reference TRBV2 and TRBJ2-7 gives the whole variable domain EPEVTQTPSHQVTQMGQEVILRCVPISNHLYFYWYRQILGQKVEFLVSFYNNEISEKSEIFDDQFSVERPDGSNFTLKIRSTKLEDSAMYFCASETRQGAQEQYFGPGTRLTVT.

In this sample, this clonotype turned up many times. The J gene is TRBJ1-1, the V gene TRBV12-3 or TRBV12-4; no clear D gene. The CDR3 covers 15 residues. V was cut by 4 bases and J by 5 bases, with 17 bases left in between. The CDR3 DNA follows: TGTGCCAGCAGTTCACCCGGAGGAGGAACGACTGAAGCTTTCTTT. It translates to CASSSPGGGTTEAFF.

Many counts were recorded for this clonotype. This rearrangement joins TRBV7-2 to TRBJ2-7; 7 positions match TRBD1. Germline V CDR1 and CDR2: SGHTA, FQGNSA. Unmatched junction bases numbered 7, after V lost 4 bases and J lost 1 base. The CDR3 length is 15 residues. The CDR3: CASSSYPTGSYEQYF. The DNA for the CDR3 is TGTGCCAGCAGCTCTTACCCGACAGGGTCCTACGAGCAGTACTTC.

This clonotype was found many times. The chain couples TRBV7-9 to TRBJ2-5, with unresolved D. Trimming left V 2 bases short and J 1 base short, with 11 bases between. Germline loops: CDR1 SEHNR, CDR2 FQNEAQ (reference sequence). CDR3 length equals 15 residues. The CDR3 nucleotides read TGTGCCAGCAGCTTACAGCAGATACCCCAAGAGACCCAGTACTTC. Translation: CASSLQQIPQETQYF.

This clonotype was counted ten times or more. The V call is TRBV7-8, the J call TRBJ1-1; TRBD1 aligns across 10 bases. The CDR3 loop spans 17 amino acids. Germline assignment: CDR1 SGHVS and CDR2 FQNEAQ. Germline trimming cut 1 base from V and 0 bases from J; bases unmatched to any gene: 5. The CDR3: CASSLEGQGLVNTEAFF. The DNA of the CDR3 is TGTGCCAGCAGCTTAGAGGGACAGGGGCTCGTGAACACTGAAGCTTTCTTT. The full variable domain, with the rest looked up from reference TRBV7-8 and TRBJ1-1, is GAGVSQSPRYKVAKRGQDVALRCDPISGHVSLFWYQQALGQGPEFLTYFQNEAQLDKSGLPSDRFFAERPEGSVSTLKIQRTQQEDSAVYLCASSLEGQGLVNTEAFFGQGTRLTVV.

This clonotype was observed a few times. CDR3 loop: CASSMMDRNTNEKLFF. CDR3 bases: TGTGCCAGTAGTATGATGGACAGGAACACTAATGAAAAACTGTTTTTT. The chain uses TRBV19 and TRBJ1-4, with 7 bases aligning to TRBD1. The CDR3 spans 16 residues. Germline loops: CDR1 LNHDA, CDR2 SQIVND (reference sequence). V was pared by 3 bases and J by 2 bases, with 6 bases of the junction left unmatched.

This clonotype occurred many times. V usage is TRBV7-2 and J usage is TRBJ1-1; D call uncertain. There are 11 residues in the CDR3. The V end was cut by 2 bases, the J end by 4 bases, with 2 bases between. CDR1 SGHTA and CDR2 FQGNSA come from the germline V gene. CDR3 sequence (DNA): TGTGCCAGCAGCTTACTCACTGAAGCTTTCTTT. Translated, it gives CASSLLTEAFF.

This chain links TRBV6-5 with TRBJ2-2; 9 bases fit TRBD1. The CDR3 consists of 14 residues. Losses at the gene ends were 6 bases for V and 6 bases for J; bases not matched to a gene: 5. Germline V gene data show CDR1 as MNHEY and CDR2 as SVGAGI. CDR3 nucleotides: TGTGCCAGCAGGCCGGGACAGGGAGCCGGGGAGCTGTTTTTT. Amino acid sequence: CASRPGQGAGELFF.

The genes are TRBV7-9 and TRBJ2-7, with a tentative D call TRBD1 (6 bases). V shed 5 bases and J shed 1 base, with 15 bases lying between them. The germline V gene encodes CDR1 SEHNR and CDR2 FQNEAQ (reference sequence). This CDR3 contains 15 residues. The DNA for the CDR3 is TGTGCCAGCAGCCCGGACAGTTCGATTTCCTACGAGCAGTACTTC. Its translation is CASSPDSSISYEQYF.

With respect to this clonotype: Likely a read error: the CDR3 ends without its conserved phenylalanine or tryptophan. The chain employs TRBV7-2 and TRBJ2-1; unclear D gene. This CDR3 spans 11 amino acids. Trimming removed 4 bases at V and 9 bases at J, with 7 bases between. Germline V CDR1 and CDR2: SGHTA, FQGNSA. The chain's CDR3 is CASSSQVEQFL. CDR3 bases: TGTGCCAGCAGCTCCCAAGTTGAGCAGTTCTTA.

This clonotype was counted only a few times. The CDR3 protein is CASSHGHMNTEAFF. CDR3 coding DNA: TGTGCCAGCAGTCACGGACACATGAACACTGAAGCTTTCTTT. V gene TRBV6-2 or TRBV6-3 combines with J gene TRBJ1-1; D is perhaps TRBD1 (5 bases). The CDR3 length is 14 residues. V was pared by 5 bases and J by 0 bases, with 10 bases between. Germline CDR1 and CDR2: MNHEY and SVGEGT.

This clonotype was picked up a small number of times. The chain joins TRBV11-2 to TRBJ2-7; 12 bases fit TRBD2. V lost 6 bases to trimming and J lost 4 bases; unmatched junction nucleotides: 10. Germline-derived CDR1 and CDR2 are SGHAT and FQNNGV. The CDR3 is 16 residues long. In DNA form, the CDR3 reads TGTGCCAGCAGTTATCGACTAGCGGGGGAAACGTACGAGCAGTACTTC. Translating gives CASSYRLAGETYEQYF.

This rearrangement joins TRBV20-1 to TRBJ1-1; the D is unclear. The V gene lost 3 bases and the J gene lost 10 bases, with 18 bases spanning the gap. Germline CDR1 is DFQATT and CDR2 is SNEGSKA (reference sequence). The CDR3 has 13 amino acids. The CDR3 DNA reads TGCAGTGCTAGGCCCCCTTCACCGCTGGGAGCTTTCTTT. Residues: CSARPPSPLGAFF.